This T cell receptor beta chain originates from a study of T cell clonotyping in hematopoietic cell transplantation (TCRdb year 2021). In the study overall: In the study, 135 blood samples were gathered from some 32 consecutive transplant recipients and their related donors. Patients were recruited between 2015 and 2017 and followed until late 2020 or death. Here is what the overall study found, with its caveats: The sample size was limited and the cells went unsorted, which meant the CD4 and CD8 repertoire contributions could not be told apart. Overlap with donor repertoires was found for only a small fraction of recipient repertoires, with over 95% found to appear de novo at the given depth. Donor and pretransplant recipient Inverse Simpson Index values predicted broader posttransplant TCR repertoire diversity. After transplant, TCR diversity in recipients dropped, and pathologically expanded clonotypes climbed progressively between day 30 and day 180.

The CDR3 has 15 amino acids, counting the end cysteine and phenylalanine. Here the CDR3 DNA is all that survives: 45 bases in frame from base 1. V is pruned by 2 bases and J by 5 bases, leaving 5 bases of the junction without a gene match. CDR1 SGHVS and CDR2 FNYEAQ are derived from the germline V gene. The immunoSEQ assay, a bias-controlled multiplex PCR using V- and J-specific primers, was used to amplify TCR beta CDR3 regions from genomic DNA. A proprietary barcode and Illumina adapter sequences were added to the CDR3 amplicons in a second PCR step. An Illumina MiSeq instrument was used for sequencing of the CDR3 libraries. For the original study's pipeline: Export and quality control were performed with immunoSEQ Analyzer 3.0, and downstream analyses were performed with R Bioconductor and Immunarch. Only productive rearrangements in the normalized downsampled data set went into calculating the repertoire metrics. In the normalized cohort, clonotypes with more than 5 templates were defined as pathologically expanded. The Inverse Simpson Index served as the measure of repertoire diversity. To capture all clonotypes, the CMV-specificity analyses were run on the non-normalized data set. As stored in TCRdb, this immuneACCESS dataset retains in-frame rearrangements with V and J assigned. A fraction of the clones does not appear; measured against another copy, unresolved V genes explain less than half of the discrepancy, and the remainder lacks a known reason. V and J calls and clone size are as listed in that table; D and trimming were resolved from the DNA. The sample records 1,200 or so clones, around 50% of which are singletons. The ten largest make up approximately 24% of the sample.

As regards this clone: It lacks a known antigen. No per-base quality is available; no much larger clone lies one base away.

Sample time point, as interpreted from the label and publication: 180 days after allo-HCT. Recipient blood was collected about 28 days before transplant and at days 30, 100 and 180 after transplant. Nuclei Lysis Solution was used to extract genomic DNA from fresh or cryopreserved unfractionated peripheral blood mononuclear cells. The source was PBMCs, collected 180 days after allogeneic stem cell transplant. The rearrangement joined TRBV7-6 to TRBJ2-3, with 9 junctional bases fitting TRBD2. The clonotype originates from a male patient between 45 and 59 years old who had an allogeneic stem cell transplant from an unrelated donor, so T cells may come from the graft donor. Some clones in this sample may be carry-over from other donors' samples. The DNA reads TGTGCCAGCAGCTTAATTAGCGGGGGTAGAGATACGCAGTATTTT. Its protein reads: CASSLISGGRDTQYF.